The 32 T cell receptor beta chains listed next were all sequenced from one sample in a study of tumor and adjacent non-tumor tissue in lung cancer. The template was RNA from unsorted bulk tissue. More than 3 cm separated this lung sample from the edge of the tumor. The library came from three nested PCR rounds adapted from ARM-PCR protocols. TCRdb re-called the multiplex PCR reads through MiXCR, storing one row per CDR3 protein. Among about 110,000 distinct CDR3 sequences listed, over 55% were seen once. The source material was distant non-tumor lung tissue. The source of these receptors is a man between 60 and 75 years old with non-small cell lung cancer.

This clonotype was seen a handful of times. V and J are TRBV11-2 and TRBJ2-5, with TRBD2 matching over 10 bases. CDR1 and CDR2 from the germline V gene are SGHAT and FQNNGV. The CDR3 totals 16 residues. CDR3 region: CGNSPRTSGVGEAQYF. The CDR3 DNA reads TGTGGCAACAGCCCCCGTACTAGCGGGGTGGGGGAGGCCCAGTACTTC.

The V gene is TRBV6-6, the J gene TRBJ2-1, with 13 positions matching TRBD2. CDR1 and CDR2 from the germline V gene are MNHNY and SVGAGI (reference sequence). This CDR3 is 16 amino acids long. Trimming took 6 bases from V and 10 from J; bases not matched to a gene: 12. The DNA of the CDR3 is TGTGCCAGCAGCCAATCCGGGACTAGCGGGAACCAAGAGCAGTTCTTC. The encoded protein is CASSQSGTSGNQEQFF.

Details on this clonotype: A much more abundant neighbour one base away suggests this may be a read error. The chain carries TRBV29-1 and TRBJ2-3; TRBD2 matches at 8 bases. Germline V gives CDR1 SQVTM, CDR2 ANQGSEA. This CDR3 contains 13 residues. In DNA form, the CDR3 reads TGCGGCTTTGACGGGAGGGGCACAGATACGCAGTATTTT. Its protein product is CGFDGRGTDTQYF.

This clonotype was recorded a few times. Relative to the germline gene, one junction end is altered; a read error may explain this. The chain employs TRBV20-1 and TRBJ2-7; a possible D gene is TRBD2 (6 bases). The CDR3 consists of 11 residues. Per germline, CDR1 DFQATT and CDR2 SNEGSKA (reference sequence). As DNA, the CDR3 is TGCGGTGCTCATCAGGGAGGCGAGCAGTACTTC. Its translation: CGAHQGGEQYF.

Comments on this clonotype: A clone one base away is much larger, so this may be a read error. J is TRBJ2-5 and V is TRBV5-8; D may be TRBD1 (7 bases). The CDR3 is 14 residues long. CDR1 is SGHTS, CDR2 YDEGEE, per germline. The CDR3, as DNA: TGTGCCAGCAGCTTGGAAGGGGGCCGGGAGACCCGGTACTTC. Residues: CASSLEGGRETRYF. The variable domain in full, with the rest retrieved from reference TRBV5-8 and TRBJ2-5, is EAGVTQSPTHLIKTRGQQATLRCSPISGHTSVYWYQQALGLGLQFLLWYDEGEERNRGNFPPRFSGRQFPNYSSELNVNALELEDSALYLCASSLEGGRETRYFGPGTRLLVL.

For this clonotype: This may be a read error, as it is one base from a much larger clone. This chain links TRBV5-6 with TRBJ1-3; 8 bases line up with TRBD1. This CDR3 spans 16 amino acids. The germline gives CDR1 SGHDT, CDR2 YYEEEE. The DNA of the CDR3 is TGTGCCAGCAGCGAGACAGGGGCGCGTACTGGAAACGCCATATATTTT. Its translation: CASSETGARTGNAIYF.

The V and J genes are TRBV30 and TRBJ1-1, with D tentatively TRBD1 (5 bases). The CDR3 is 13 amino acids. Germline CDR1 is GTSNPN and CDR2 is SVGIG (reference sequence). The V end lost 6 bases, the J end lost 4 bases, and 15 bases lay between the germline ends. The CDR3, as DNA: TGTGCCTGTGAGGGACTCCCGGGCACTGAAGCTTTCTTT. Amino acids: CACEGLPGTEAFF.

This clonotype was counted many times. V and J are TRBV6-6 and TRBJ1-5; unclear D gene. Per the germline V gene, CDR1 is MNHNY and CDR2 is SVGAGI (reference sequence). This CDR3 comprises 15 residues. Trimming cost V 6 bases and J 5 bases, with 17 bases left between them. The CDR3, as DNA: TGTGCCAGCAGGGACCTACGACAAAGCCATCAGCCCCAGCATTTT. Translating it yields CASRDLRQSHQPQHF.

Regarding this clonotype: Relative to the germline gene, one junction end is altered; a read error may explain this. This rearrangement joins TRBV11-2 to TRBJ2-2; 8 positions agree with TRBD2. The CDR3 length is 18 residues. The germline CDR1 and CDR2 sequences are SGHAT and FQNNGV. CDR3 loop: CASSSGLGGATNTGELFF. CDR3 sequence (DNA): TGTGCCAGTAGCTCGGGACTAGGGGGAGCGACGAATACCGGGGAGCTGTTTTTT. The full variable domain, completed using reference TRBV11-2 and TRBJ2-2, is EAGVAQSPRYKIIEKRQSVAFWCNPISGHATLYWYQQILGQGPKLLIQFQNNGVVDDSQLPKDRFSAERLKGVDSTLKIQPAKLEDSAVYLCASSSGLGGATNTGELFFGEGSRLTVL.

The CDR3 sequence is CASSTGTSPSGELFF. In nucleotides, the CDR3 is TGTGCCAGCAGCACCGGGACTAGCCCTTCGGGAGAGCTGTTTTTT. The chain has TRBV11-2 and TRBJ2-2; 9 bases agree with TRBD2. This CDR3 has 15 amino acids. V lost 5 bases, J lost 11 bases, and 12 bases stayed unmatched. The germline CDR1 and CDR2 sequences are SGHAT and FQNNGV.

This clonotype occurred many times. V usage is TRBV9 and J usage is TRBJ2-1, with TRBD2 as a possible D gene (5 bases). V was shortened by 0 bases and J by 9 bases, with 13 bases between the two germline ends. CDR3 length: 14 residues. CDR1 is SGDLS, CDR2 YYNGEE, per germline. CDR3 sequence (DNA): TGTGCCAGCAGCGTAGAGTCGAGCCGGGGTGAGCAGTTCTTC. Translated, it gives CASSVESSRGEQFF. The full variable domain, completed using reference TRBV9 and TRBJ2-1, is DSGVTQTPKHLITATGQRVTLRCSPRSGDLSVYWYQQSLDQGLQFLIQYYNGEERAKGNILERFSAQQFPDLHSELNLSSLELGDSALYFCASSVESSRGEQFFGPGTRLTVL.

Concerning this clonotype: In this CDR3 the conserved last residue, phenylalanine or tryptophan, is missing, so a read error is likely. This rearrangement joins TRBV6-2 or TRBV6-3 to TRBJ1-5; D call uncertain. The CDR3 has 14 amino acids. CDR1 is MNHEY, CDR2 SVGEGT, per germline. The ends were cut back, 6 bases at V and 13 bases at J, with 22 bases in the middle. The CDR3 DNA reads as TGTGCCAGCAGCCCCCCATCGTACGGAATAAGGCAGCATTCT. Residues: CASSPPSYGIRQHS.

This clonotype was found many times. V usage is TRBV5-6 and J usage is TRBJ2-1; D is unresolved. V was cut by 3 bases and J by 6 bases, with 4 bases left in between. CDR1 and CDR2 (germline): SGHDT, YYEEEE. This CDR3 has 11 amino acids. CDR3 region: CASSYANEQFF. CDR3 coding DNA: TGTGCCAGCAGCTACGCCAATGAGCAGTTCTTC.

About this clonotype itself: One base away lies a much larger clone, so this may be a sequencing read error. This chain connects TRBV24-1 to TRBJ2-2; no clear D gene. The V gene's germline CDR1 is KGHDR and CDR2 SFDVKD. Deletions cut 9 bases from V and 1 base from J, with 11 bases between. The CDR3 runs 14 residues. The CDR3 loop reads CATSVVVNTGELFF. The CDR3 DNA reads as TGTGCCACCTCTGTCGTGGTGAACACCGGGGAGCTGTTTTTT.

This clonotype was detected only a few times. The gene calls are TRBV30 and TRBJ2-3; D tentatively reads TRBD1 or TRBD2 (6 bases each). CDR3 length: 14 residues. Trimming took 3 bases from V and 5 from J, leaving 15 bases between them. CDR1 GTSNPN and CDR2 SVGIG come from the germline V gene (reference sequence). The CDR3 region has the DNA TGTGCCTGGAGGACAGGAGGGGGAAGAGATACGCAGTATTTT. Protein sequence: CAWRTGGGRDTQYF.

This clonotype was counted many times. The chain uses TRBV7-8 and TRBJ1-5; D might be TRBD1 (6 bases). Per the germline V gene, CDR1 is SGHVS and CDR2 is FQNEAQ. V was clipped by 5 bases and J by 7 bases, with 15 bases between them. The CDR3 covers 14 residues. Here the CDR3 reads CASSTTPGGQPQHF. The CDR3 DNA sequence: TGTGCCAGCAGCACCACCCCGGGGGGCCAGCCCCAGCATTTT.

A few counts support this clonotype. A much larger clonotype is one base distant, so this may be a read error. This chain uses TRBV5-4 with TRBJ2-1; 11 positions agree with TRBD2. The CDR3 is made up of 16 amino acids. Germline loops: CDR1 SGHNT, CDR2 YYREEE (reference sequence). CDR3 sequence: CASNLTLAGGNNEQFF. CDR3 nucleotides: TGTGCCAGCAACTTGACCCTAGCGGGGGGCAACAATGAGCAGTTCTTC.

This clonotype was counted many times. The CDR3 reads CSASGEVGTEAFF. DNA of the CDR3: TGCAGTGCTTCAGGGGAGGTCGGAACTGAAGCTTTCTTT. The chain has TRBV20-1 and TRBJ1-1; possible D gene TRBD1, 6 bases. Trimming removed 5 bases at V and 5 bases at J, with 15 bases between. The CDR3 has 13 amino acids. CDR1 is DFQATT and CDR2 is SNEGSKA in the germline V gene (reference sequence).

About this clonotype itself: The CDR3 ends on some other residue instead of the conserved phenylalanine or tryptophan, so this is likely a read error. The rearrangement uses TRBV6-1 and TRBJ1-2; the match to TRBD1 covers 7 bases. CDR3 size: 13 residues. The ends lost 8 bases at V and 4 bases at J; junction bases unmatched: 7. Germline-derived CDR1 and CDR2 are MNHNS and SASEGT. CDR3 protein: CASLRTGSYGYTI. The CDR3 nucleotides are TGTGCCAGCCTGAGGACAGGCTCCTATGGCTACACCATC.

The gene calls are TRBV29-1 and TRBJ2-3; D gene uncertain. The J call may not be correct, given that the DNA end is closer to TRBJ1-5. Germline V gives CDR1 SQVTM, CDR2 ANQGSEA. CDR3 size: 14 residues. This CDR3 is CSANPKVGTDTQHF. For the CDR3, the DNA is TGCAGCGCCAACCCAAAGGTAGGCACAGATACGCAGCATTTT.

Concerning this clonotype: This may be a read error: a much more frequent sequence differs by one nucleotide. The V and J genes are TRBV25-1 and TRBJ1-3; D is perhaps TRBD1 (5 bases). The V gene's germline CDR1 is MGHDK and CDR2 SYGVNS. V was cut by 4 bases and J by 1 base, with 8 bases left in between. CDR3 length: 14 amino acids. CDR3 sequence (DNA): TGTGCCAGCAGTGTGGGGGATTCTGGAAACACCATATATTTT. Its translation is CASSVGDSGNTIYF.

V and J are TRBV5-4 and TRBJ2-1; tentatively, D is TRBD1 (5 bases). This CDR3 is built from 14 residues. Trimming took 9 bases from V and 5 from J, leaving 18 bases between them. Germline V gene lookup returns CDR1 SGHNT and CDR2 YYREEE (reference sequence). The CDR3, as DNA: TGTGCCATTACGTGGCTTCAGGGTAACAATGAGCAGTTCTTC. Translated: CAITWLQGNNEQFF.

This clonotype was counted only a few times. This may stem from a read error, because a much larger clone lies one nucleotide away. This chain uses TRBV12-3 or TRBV12-4 with TRBJ2-2, with D possibly TRBD2 on 5 matching bases. This CDR3 spans 15 amino acids. The CDR3 protein is CVSSLGRPNTGELFF. CDR3 bases: TGTGTCAGCAGCCTGGGGAGACCGAACACCGGGGAGCTGTTTTTT.

Many counts were recorded for this clonotype. The genes are TRBV6-2 or TRBV6-3 and TRBJ1-3; perhaps TRBD1 as D (5 bases). V shed 6 bases and J shed 0 bases, with 12 bases lying between them. The CDR3 covers 15 residues. Germline assignment: CDR1 MNHEY and CDR2 SVGEGT. CDR3 DNA: TGTGCCAGCAGGACCGGGGACCTCTCTGGAAACACCATATATTTT. This gives the protein CASRTGDLSGNTIYF.

The chain carries TRBV5-1 and TRBJ2-1; no clear D. CDR1 is SGHRS and CDR2 is YFSETQ in the germline V gene. This CDR3 contains 15 residues. The V and J ends lost 1 base and 7 bases respectively, with 15 bases between them. This chain's CDR3 is CASSLTTTTGNEQFF. Written as DNA, the CDR3 is TGCGCCAGCAGCTTGACTACTACCACTGGGAATGAGCAGTTCTTC.

The CDR3 sequence is CASSLGMLLAGNEQFF. The CDR3, as DNA: TGTGCCAGCAGCTTAGGGATGCTACTAGCGGGGAATGAGCAGTTCTTC. The chain employs TRBV11-2 and TRBJ2-1; TRBD2 matches 10 bases. The germline V gene encodes CDR1 SGHAT and CDR2 FQNNGV. J was trimmed by 7 bases and V by 1 base; bases with no gene match: 7. The CDR3 extends over 16 amino acids.

A note on this clonotype: One junction end disagrees with the germline gene, perhaps due to a read error. The chain carries TRBV6-2 or TRBV6-3 and TRBJ2-7; D possibly corresponds to TRBD1 (5 bases). The CDR3 is 15 amino acids. CDR1 MNHEY and CDR2 SVGEGT come from the germline V gene. The chain's CDR3 is CVSSYLDNRSGEQYF. In nucleotides, the CDR3 is TGTGTCAGCAGTTACCTCGACAACCGCTCAGGGGAGCAGTACTTC.

About this clonotype: Given a much more abundant clone one base away, this may be a read error. This chain joins TRBV11-2 and TRBJ2-7; tentatively, D is TRBD2 (7 bases). The V gene's germline CDR1 is SGHAT and CDR2 FQNNGV. The CDR3 runs 14 residues. Written as DNA, the CDR3 is TGTGCCAGCAGCTTTGGGGGGGCCCCCTATGAGCAGTACTTC. The encoded protein is CASSFGGAPYEQYF.

The chain has TRBV12-3 or TRBV12-4 and TRBJ1-1; unclear D gene. This CDR3 contains 10 residues. The V end lost 8 bases, the J end lost 10 bases, and 11 bases lay between the germline ends. CDR3 bases: TGTGCCAGCGGTGGGCAAGTAGCTTTCTTT. The encoded protein is CASGGQVAFF.

Comment on this clonotype: One end of the junction fails to match germline, which may point to a read error. The rearrangement uses TRBV5-1 and TRBJ2-1, with 10 nucleotides matching TRBD2. Germline V lookup: CDR1 SGHRS, CDR2 YFSETQ. This CDR3 region has 19 residues. In DNA form, the CDR3 reads TGCGCCAGCAGCTTGGGGCCAGCGGGGGGGCCCACTCGCTCCAATGAGCAATTCTTC. Translation: CASSLGPAGGPTRSNEQFF.

The chain links TRBV6-1 to TRBJ2-3; 9 bases align to TRBD2. This CDR3 region has 16 residues. Germline V gives CDR1 MNHNS, CDR2 SASEGT. The DNA of the CDR3 is TGTGCTGGCAGTGAGGTCGGCGGGAGGGGCACAGATACGCAGTATTTT. Amino acid sequence: CAGSEVGGRGTDTQYF.

This sequence joins TRBV11-2 and TRBJ2-3; D ambiguous. The ends were cut back, 8 bases at V and 4 bases at J, with 10 bases in the middle. Germline-derived CDR1 and CDR2 are SGHAT and FQNNGV. The CDR3 covers 12 residues. DNA for the CDR3: TGTGCCAGCGGTTTAGTCTCAGATACGCAGTATTTT. Its protein is CASGLVSDTQYF. The full variable domain, rest sourced from reference TRBV11-2 and TRBJ2-3, is EAGVAQSPRYKIIEKRQSVAFWCNPISGHATLYWYQQILGQGPKLLIQFQNNGVVDDSQLPKDRFSAERLKGVDSTLKIQPAKLEDSAVYLCASGLVSDTQYFGPGTRLTVL.